This T cell receptor (beta chain) is drawn from a study of blood T cell repertoires in COVID-19. Overall study: Some COVID-19 samples were acute and others convalescent; all came from the United States, Italy and Spain.

This table comes from immunoSEQ multiplex PCR, and its TCRdb copy is limited to in-frame clones, with some not included. The sample has over 200,000 clones; about 87% are singletons. The sequence was obtained from a man between 60 and 70 years old who had recovered from COVID-19. The sample consisted of peripheral blood.

CDR3 protein: CSVELREAFF. The CDR3 coding sequence is TGCAGCGTTGAACTTAGAGAAGCTTTCTTT. V is TRBV29-1 and J is TRBJ1-1, with no clear D. Germline values: CDR1 SQVTM, CDR2 ANQGSEA. V gave up 2 bases and J gave up 8 bases, with 6 bases separating them. The CDR3 covers 10 residues. Together with reference TRBV29-1 and TRBJ1-1, the CDR3 gives the full variable domain: SAVISQKPSRDICQRGTSLTIQCQVDSQVTMMFWYRQQPGQSLTLIATANQGSEATYESGFVIDKFPISRPNLTFSTLTVSNMSPEDSSIYLCSVELREAFFGQGTRLTVV.